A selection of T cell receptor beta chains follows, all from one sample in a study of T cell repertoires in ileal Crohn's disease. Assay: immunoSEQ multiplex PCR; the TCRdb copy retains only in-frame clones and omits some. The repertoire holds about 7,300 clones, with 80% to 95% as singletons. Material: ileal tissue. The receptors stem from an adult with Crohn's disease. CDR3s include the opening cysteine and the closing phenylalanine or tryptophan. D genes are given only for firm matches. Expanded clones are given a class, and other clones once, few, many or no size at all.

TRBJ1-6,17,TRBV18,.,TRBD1,CASSPLDRATYNSPLHF,TGTGCCAGCTCACCCCTAGACAGGGCGACTTATAATTCACCCCTCCACTTT
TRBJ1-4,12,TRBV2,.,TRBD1,CASGTGSEKLFF,TGTGCCAGCGGGACAGGGTCTGAAAAACTGTTTTTT
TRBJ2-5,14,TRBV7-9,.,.,CASSSTPVWETQYF,TGTGCCAGCAGCTCTACCCCGGTGTGGGAGACCCAGTACTTC
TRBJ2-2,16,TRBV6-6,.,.,CASSNTQTPGTGELFF,TGTGCCAGCAGCAATACACAGACCCCCGGCACCGGGGAGCTGTTTTTT
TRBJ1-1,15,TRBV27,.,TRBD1,CASSTRQGRNTEAFF,TGTGCCAGCAGTACGAGACAGGGAAGGAACACTGAAGCTTTCTTT
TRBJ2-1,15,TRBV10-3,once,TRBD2,CAITGGAGGPNEQFF,TGTGCCATCACTGGAGGAGCGGGAGGGCCGAATGAGCAGTTCTTC
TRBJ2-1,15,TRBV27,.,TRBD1,CASSLYRGGSDEQFF,TGTGCCAGCAGTTTATACAGGGGCGGGTCCGATGAGCAGTTCTTC
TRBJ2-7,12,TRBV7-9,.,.,CASRQDYYEQYF,TGTGCCAGCAGACAGGATTACTACGAGCAGTACTTC
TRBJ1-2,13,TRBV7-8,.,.,CASSLARGHGYTF,TGTGCCAGCAGCTTAGCCAGGGGCCATGGCTACACCTTC
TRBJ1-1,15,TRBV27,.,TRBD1,CASSFMTGGYTEAFF,TGTGCCAGCAGTTTTATGACAGGGGGCTACACTGAAGCTTTCTTT
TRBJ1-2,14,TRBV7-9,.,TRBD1,CASSSSDRGYGYTF,TGTGCCAGCAGCTCCTCTGACAGGGGTTATGGCTACACCTTC
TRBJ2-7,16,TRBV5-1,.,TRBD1,CASSLGGGTGTYEQYF,TGCGCCAGCAGCTTGGGGGGCGGGACAGGAACCTACGAGCAGTACTTC
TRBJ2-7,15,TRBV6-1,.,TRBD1,CASSERDRGSYEQYF,TGTGCCAGCAGTGAACGGGACAGGGGCTCCTACGAGCAGTACTTC
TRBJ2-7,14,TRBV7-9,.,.,CASSPARGSYEQYF,TGTGCCAGCAGCCCGGCCCGGGGATCCTACGAGCAGTACTTC
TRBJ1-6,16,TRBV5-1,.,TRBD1,CASSPAEGQGGSPLHF,TGCGCCAGCAGCCCGGCGGAGGGACAGGGTGGATCACCCCTCCACTTT
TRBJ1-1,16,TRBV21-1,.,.,CASSKGRGQGCTEAFF,TGTGCCAGCAGCAAAGGGAGGGGACAGGGGTGTACTGAAGCTTTCTTT
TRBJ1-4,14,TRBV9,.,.,CASSVGGGSEKLFF,TGTGCCAGCAGCGTAGGGGGAGGAAGTGAAAAACTGTTTTTT
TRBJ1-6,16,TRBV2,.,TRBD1,CASSLGQSSYNSPLHF,TGTGCCAGCAGTCTGGGACAGAGCTCCTATAATTCACCCCTCCACTTT
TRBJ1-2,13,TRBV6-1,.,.,CASSDGGGYGYTF,TGTGCCAGCAGTGATGGGGGAGGCTATGGCTACACCTTC
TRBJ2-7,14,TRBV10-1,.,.,CASSDRGDLYEQYF,TGCGCCAGCAGTGACAGGGGGGACCTCTACGAGCAGTACTTC
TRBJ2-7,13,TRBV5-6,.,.,CASSSGTNYEQYF,TGTGCCAGCAGCTCCGGGACAAACTACGAGCAGTACTTC
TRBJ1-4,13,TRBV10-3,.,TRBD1,CATATGGVEKLFF,TGTGCCACCGCGACAGGGGGCGTTGAAAAACTGTTTTTT
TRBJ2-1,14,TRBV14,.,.,CASSMRSSYNEQFF,TGTGCCAGCTCGATGCGGTCCTCTTACAATGAGCAGTTCTTC
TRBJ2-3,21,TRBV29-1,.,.,CTTLGTRAAQAPRTSTDTQYF,TGCACCACCCTCGGCACGAGGGCCGCTCAAGCGCCTCGAACTTCCACAGATACGCAGTATTTT
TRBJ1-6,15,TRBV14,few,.,CASSPREDNRSPLHF,TGTGCCAGCAGCCCAAGGGAGGACAACAGGTCACCCCTCCACTTT
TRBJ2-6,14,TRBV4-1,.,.,CASSHGSGANVLTF,TGCGCCAGCAGCCACGGCTCTGGGGCCAACGTCCTGACTTTC
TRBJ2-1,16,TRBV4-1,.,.,CASSGLTGVPVGEQFF,TGCGCCAGCAGCGGACTAACAGGGGTCCCGGTGGGGGAGCAGTTCTTC
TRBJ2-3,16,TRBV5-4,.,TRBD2,CASSTTSGTYTDTQYF,TGTGCCAGCAGCACCACTAGCGGGACTTACACAGATACGCAGTATTTT
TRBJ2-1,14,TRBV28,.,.,CASSAAGGRDEQFF,TGTGCCAGCAGTGCCGCCGGGGGGCGAGATGAGCAGTTCTTC
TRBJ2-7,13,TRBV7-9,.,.,CASSPGAGSEQYF,TGTGCCAGCAGCCCAGGGGCAGGGAGCGAGCAGTACTTC
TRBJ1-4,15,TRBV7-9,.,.,CASSLPVDKNEKLFF,TGTGCCAGCAGCCTCCCAGTTGATAAAAATGAAAAACTGTTTTTT
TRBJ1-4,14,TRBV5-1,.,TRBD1,CASSTGTVREKLFF,TGCGCCAGCAGCACCGGGACAGTGCGCGAAAAACTGTTTTTT
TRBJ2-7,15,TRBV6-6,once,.,CASSYSSPFSYEQYF,TGTGCCAGCAGTTACTCGAGCCCTTTCTCCTACGAGCAGTACTTC
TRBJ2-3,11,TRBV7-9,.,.,CASSFMDTQYF,TGTGCCAGCAGCTTTATGGATACGCAGTATTTT
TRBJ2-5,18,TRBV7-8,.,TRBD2,CASSLVPATSGRGETQYF,TGTGCCAGCAGCTTAGTCCCCGCGACTAGCGGGAGAGGAGAGACCCAGTACTTC
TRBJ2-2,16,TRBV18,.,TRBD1,CASSSDRGVYTGELFF,TGTGCCAGCTCATCTGACAGGGGGGTTTACACCGGGGAGCTGTTTTTT
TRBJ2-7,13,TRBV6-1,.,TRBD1,CASRGQTSYEQYF,TGTGCCAGCAGGGGACAGACTTCCTACGAGCAGTACTTC
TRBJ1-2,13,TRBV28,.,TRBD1,CASPTGVDYGYTF,TGTGCCAGCCCAACAGGGGTGGACTATGGCTACACCTTC
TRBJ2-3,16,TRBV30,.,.,CAWSPLGGPGTDTQYF,TGTGCCTGGAGCCCACTGGGGGGACCTGGCACAGATACGCAGTATTTT
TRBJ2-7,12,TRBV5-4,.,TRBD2,CAVGRENYEQYF,TGTGCCGTGGGGAGGGAAAATTACGAGCAGTACTTC
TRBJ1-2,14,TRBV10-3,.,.,CAIRNLGGNYGYTF,TGTGCCATCAGGAATCTGGGGGGAAACTATGGCTACACCTTC
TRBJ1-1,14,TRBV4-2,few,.,CASSQGVQWPEAFF,TGTGCCAGCAGCCAAGGTGTTCAATGGCCTGAAGCTTTCTTT
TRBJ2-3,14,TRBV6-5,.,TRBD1,CASSLTGGRDTQYF,TGTGCCAGCAGTCTTACAGGGGGCAGAGATACGCAGTATTTT
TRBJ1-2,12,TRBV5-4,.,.,CASSLRQGGYTF,TGTGCCAGCAGCTTGAGGCAGGGTGGCTACACCTTC
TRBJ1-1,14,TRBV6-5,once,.,CASSYGGVYTEAFF,TGTGCCAGCAGTTACGGAGGGGTGTACACTGAAGCTTTCTTT
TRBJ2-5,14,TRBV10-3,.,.,CAISAQRAQETQYF,TGTGCCATCAGCGCCCAGAGGGCCCAAGAGACCCAGTACTTC
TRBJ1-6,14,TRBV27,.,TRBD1,CASGVTGTRSPLHF,TGTGCCAGCGGGGTGACAGGGACTCGATCACCCCTCCACTTT
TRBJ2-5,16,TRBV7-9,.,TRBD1,CASSLGGQGAKETQYF,TGTGCCAGCAGCTTAGGGGGACAGGGGGCGAAAGAGACCCAGTACTTC
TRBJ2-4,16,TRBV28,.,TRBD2,CASRRLAGGEGDIQYF,TGTGCCAGCAGACGGCTAGCGGGAGGGGAGGGTGACATTCAGTACTTC
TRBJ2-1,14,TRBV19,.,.,CASSITSSRNEQFF,TGTGCCAGTAGTATAACTAGCAGCCGCAATGAGCAGTTCTTC
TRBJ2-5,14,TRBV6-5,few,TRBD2,CASSYQAGEETQYF,TGTGCCAGCAGTTACCAAGCGGGAGAGGAGACCCAGTACTTC
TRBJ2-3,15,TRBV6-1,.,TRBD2,CASTVGPSGADTQYF,TGTGCCAGCACCGTCGGGCCTAGCGGGGCGGATACGCAGTATTTT